Described below is a single T cell receptor beta chain sequence and its context. Its antigen is as yet unknown. The junction does not match germline at one end; this may be a read error. Primers included in the PCR were 60 Vbeta and 13 Jbeta primers. The data were produced by immunoSEQ multiplex PCR, yet TCRdb's version contains in-frame clones alone and is incomplete. The sample yields roughly 74,000 clones, 60% to 85% seen once. This sample is drawn from a study of cytomegalovirus exposure and HLA in healthy donors. Germline lookup yields CDR1 MDHEN and CDR2 SYDVKM. CDR3 length equals 15 residues. The study, taken as a whole, reports: In a later analysis, at a false discovery rate of 0.05, roughly 17,000 TCR beta sequences matched HLA alleles. Later analysis placed DRB1 highest and HLA-C lowest in TCR association rates, which differed by HLA locus. Later on, a genetic analysis was performed. It linked a missense variant in DCLRE1C with V- and J-gene trimming of TCR beta.

This sequence joins TRBV28 and TRBJ2-7, with D perhaps TRBD2 (5 bases). The sample consisted of PBMCs. The clonotype was recovered from a man aged 35-49 years in good health and CMV-seronegative. The CDR3: CASSSLVPGSYGQYF. For the CDR3, the DNA is TGTGCCAGCAGTTCACTAGTCCCAGGCTCCTACGGGCAGTACTTC. The full variable domain, with the rest looked up from reference TRBV28 and TRBJ2-7, is DVKVTQSSRYLVKRTGEKVFLECVQDMDHENMFWYRQDPGLGLRLIYFSYDVKMKEKGDIPEGYSVSREKKERFSLILESASTNQTSMYLCASSSLVPGSYGQYFGPGTRLTVT.